This T cell receptor beta chain was found in a study of yellow fever vaccine responses in identical twins. Findings and limits, study-wide: As reported, the vaccine T cell response of twins seemed partly convergent and partly personalized.

On this clonotype: Its antigen is as yet unknown.

One entry per CDR3 protein results from TCRdb running MiXCR on the RT-PCR reads. The data contain approximately 33,000 distinct CDR3 sequences, about 61% of them seen just once; the ten biggest clones take up about 4.5%. Looked up from germline, CDR1 is MDHEN and CDR2 is SYDVKM. The CDR3 length is 14 residues. Trimming cost V 1 base and J 1 base, with 6 bases left between them. Here the sequenced sample was T cells from blood (PBMCs), unsorted or a sorted subset (not recorded which), taken before or after yellow fever vaccination (not recorded which). The receptor's source is a woman aged 18-35 years who received the yellow fever vaccine. This chain connects TRBV28 to TRBJ2-3; D unclear. DNA of the CDR3: TGTGCCAGCAGTTTATTCCGGGGCACAGATACGCAGTATTTT. It yields the protein CASSLFRGTDTQYF.